The subject of this entry is one T cell receptor (beta chain). The antigen remains undetermined. Measured with immunoSEQ multiplex PCR; TCRdb has only the in-frame clones, and not every one. Of thousands of clones listed, about two thirds were seen once; the top ten hold roughly two fifths. This sample was included in a study of CD8 T cell repertoires and HIV-1 epitope variants. As for the study in general: Each of Twenty-five Gag and Nef epitope peptides stimulated a separate culture. Epitopes were three Gag families plus Nef HW9 and YT9. Equal numbers of autologous T cell-negative cells presented antigen to enriched T cells. 1M T cells were kept uncultured as a baseline.

V was shortened by 5 bases and J by 0 bases, with 11 bases between the two germline ends. There are 14 residues in the CDR3. Germline V gene data show CDR1 as MNHEY and CDR2 as SVGAGI. Sequenced sample: cultured CD8+ T cells derived from PBMCs. The clonotype was recovered from a male donor with HIV. This chain joins TRBV6-5 and TRBJ2-7, with D unclear. The CDR3 nucleotides are TGTGCCAGCAGTCCCGTGGGATCCTCCTACGAGCAGTACTTC. Protein product: CASSPVGSSYEQYF.